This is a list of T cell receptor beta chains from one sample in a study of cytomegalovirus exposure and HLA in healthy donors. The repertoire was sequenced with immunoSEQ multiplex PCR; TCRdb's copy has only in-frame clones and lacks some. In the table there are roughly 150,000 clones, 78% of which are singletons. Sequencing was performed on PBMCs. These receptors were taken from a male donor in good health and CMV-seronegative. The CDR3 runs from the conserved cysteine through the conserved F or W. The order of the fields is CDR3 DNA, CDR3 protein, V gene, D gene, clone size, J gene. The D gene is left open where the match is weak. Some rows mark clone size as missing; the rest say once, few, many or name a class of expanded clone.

CDR3nt: TGTGCCAGCTCACCGTCGGGTATCGACAATCAGCCCCAGCATTTT; CDR3aa: CASSPSGIDNQPQHF; v_gene: TRBV18; d_gene: .; abundance: many; j_gene: TRBJ1-5
CDR3nt: TGTGCCAGCAGCTTAGGGTTCGCGGGGGACCAAGAGACCCAGTACTTC; CDR3aa: CASSLGFAGDQETQYF; v_gene: TRBV7-7; d_gene: TRBD2; abundance: .; j_gene: TRBJ2-5
CDR3nt: TGTGCCAGCAGTGGGACAGGGAAAACTGAAGCTTTCTTT; CDR3aa: CASSGTGKTEAFF; v_gene: TRBV2; d_gene: TRBD1; abundance: once; j_gene: TRBJ1-1
CDR3nt: TGTGCCAGCAGTGCTTCTAGCGTGAGCTCCTACAATGAGCAGTTCTTC; CDR3aa: CASSASSVSSYNEQFF; v_gene: TRBV6-1; d_gene: .; abundance: .; j_gene: TRBJ2-1
CDR3nt: TGTGCCAGCAGCCAGTTAGTCACAGGGGCTAATGAAAAACTGTTTTTT; CDR3aa: CASSQLVTGANEKLFF; v_gene: TRBV14; d_gene: TRBD1; abundance: .; j_gene: TRBJ1-4
CDR3nt: TGCGCCAGCAGCTTTCGCGGGGGGGCTAATGAGCAGTTCTTC; CDR3aa: CASSFRGGANEQFF; v_gene: TRBV5-1; d_gene: TRBD2; abundance: .; j_gene: TRBJ2-1
CDR3nt: TGTGCCATCTCTCGGCGGGGGCAACAAGAGACCCAGTACTTC; CDR3aa: CAISRRGQQETQYF; v_gene: TRBV10-3; d_gene: .; abundance: .; j_gene: TRBJ2-5
CDR3nt: TGTGCCAGCAGACGAGGCCGGGACAGTAATTCCTACGAGCAGTACTTC; CDR3aa: CASRRGRDSNSYEQYF; v_gene: TRBV28; d_gene: TRBD1; abundance: .; j_gene: TRBJ2-7
CDR3nt: TGTGCCAGCAGCCTGCGCCTTACAGGGGCCGAGCAGTACTTC; CDR3aa: CASSLRLTGAEQYF; v_gene: TRBV28; d_gene: TRBD1; abundance: few; j_gene: TRBJ2-7
CDR3nt: TGTGCCAGCAGCCGCACCGAGGACTACCAAGAGACCCAGTACTTC; CDR3aa: CASSRTEDYQETQYF; v_gene: TRBV7-7; d_gene: .; abundance: .; j_gene: TRBJ2-5
CDR3nt: TGTGCCAGCAGTCCCGGACTAGCGGAACCTAGCACAGATACGCAGTATTTT; CDR3aa: CASSPGLAEPSTDTQYF; v_gene: TRBV28; d_gene: TRBD2; abundance: .; j_gene: TRBJ2-3
CDR3nt: TGTGCCAGCAGCTTAGAGGAGAATGAGCAGTTCTTC; CDR3aa: CASSLEENEQFF; v_gene: TRBV5-6; d_gene: .; abundance: once; j_gene: TRBJ2-1
CDR3nt: TGTGCCAGCTCAGCCCTAGCGGAACACTACGAGCAGTACTTC; CDR3aa: CASSALAEHYEQYF; v_gene: TRBV18; d_gene: TRBD2; abundance: few; j_gene: TRBJ2-7
CDR3nt: TGTGCCAGCAGCTTAGCGGGGACAGGAGAGACCCAGTACTTC; CDR3aa: CASSLAGTGETQYF; v_gene: TRBV13; d_gene: TRBD1; abundance: few; j_gene: TRBJ2-5
CDR3nt: TGTGCCAGCAGCATGGGACAGGGGGCATGGACCGGGGAGCTGTTTTTT; CDR3aa: CASSMGQGAWTGELFF; v_gene: TRBV5-6; d_gene: TRBD1; abundance: .; j_gene: TRBJ2-2